The rows below give T cell receptor beta chains drawn from one sample of a study of CD8 T cells in Susac syndrome. Using its own MiXCR run on the immunoSEQ multiplex PCR reads, TCRdb lists one record per CDR3 protein. The sample includes about 130,000 distinct CDR3 sequences, 90% to 95% seen only once; the top ten take roughly 0.11%. The sample consisted of CD4+ T cells from PBMCs. The receptor source for this set is a human donor in good health. Both conserved end residues are part of each CDR3. The order of the fields is clone size, D gene, J gene, V gene, CDR3 DNA, CDR3 protein. D genes are given only for firm matches. Not all rows give a size; the values are once, few, many and, for expanded clones, a class.

clone size: NA; D gene: TRBD2; J gene: TRBJ2-1; V gene: TRBV7-9; CDR3 DNA: TGTGCCAGCAGCCCTAGCGGGAGGGGGGGCCAGGCTGAGCAGTTCTTC; CDR3 protein: CASSPSGRGGQAEQFF
clone size: NA; D gene: NA; J gene: TRBJ2-6; V gene: TRBV6-6; CDR3 DNA: TGTGCCAGCAGCCTTACTAGCTCTGGGGCCAACGTCCTGACTTTC; CDR3 protein: CASSLTSSGANVLTF
clone size: NA; D gene: TRBD1; J gene: TRBJ1-2; V gene: TRBV7-2; CDR3 DNA: TGTGCCAGCAGCTTGGACAGGGGAGGGGGCTACACCTTC; CDR3 protein: CASSLDRGGGYTF
clone size: NA; D gene: NA; J gene: TRBJ1-1; V gene: TRBV3-1; CDR3 DNA: TGTGCCAGCAGCCAAGCCGGGGACAACACTGAAGCTTTCTTT; CDR3 protein: CASSQAGDNTEAFF
clone size: NA; D gene: TRBD2; J gene: TRBJ2-1; V gene: TRBV28; CDR3 DNA: TGTGCCAGCACCATCACCGGGACTAGCGCCCGACGGCATGAGCAGTTCTTC; CDR3 protein: CASTITGTSARRHEQFF
clone size: NA; D gene: TRBD2; J gene: TRBJ2-5; V gene: TRBV7-9; CDR3 DNA: TGTGCCAGCAGCCCAAGACTAGCGGGAGAGAAGGAGACCCAGTACTTC; CDR3 protein: CASSPRLAGEKETQYF
clone size: NA; D gene: NA; J gene: TRBJ1-5; V gene: TRBV10-3; CDR3 DNA: TGTGCCATCAGTGTTGAATTGGGTCAGCCCCAGCATTTT; CDR3 protein: CAISVELGQPQHF
clone size: NA; D gene: TRBD1; J gene: TRBJ2-7; V gene: TRBV28; CDR3 DNA: TGTGCCAGCAGTCGGACAGGGTTAGCCGAGCAGTACTTC; CDR3 protein: CASSRTGLAEQYF
clone size: few; D gene: TRBD2; J gene: TRBJ2-1; V gene: TRBV9; CDR3 DNA: TGTGCCAGCAGCCCGACTAGCGGGGATTACAATGAGCAGTTCTTC; CDR3 protein: CASSPTSGDYNEQFF
clone size: NA; D gene: NA; J gene: TRBJ1-2; V gene: TRBV30; CDR3 DNA: TGTGCCTGGAGGGGGCAGAATGTCTATGGCTACACCTTC; CDR3 protein: CAWRGQNVYGYTF
clone size: NA; D gene: NA; J gene: TRBJ2-2; V gene: TRBV29-1; CDR3 DNA: TGCAGCGTTAAGGACCTATCGAACACCGGGGAGCTGTTTTTT; CDR3 protein: CSVKDLSNTGELFF
clone size: NA; D gene: NA; J gene: TRBJ2-3; V gene: TRBV6-1; CDR3 DNA: TGTGCCAGCAGTGAAGCGGTAGGGGGGTCAGATACGCAGTATTTT; CDR3 protein: CASSEAVGGSDTQYF
clone size: NA; D gene: NA; J gene: TRBJ1-2; V gene: TRBV25-1; CDR3 DNA: TGTGCCAGCAGTGAATCCGGCGGCTCTAACTATGGCTACACCTTC; CDR3 protein: CASSESGGSNYGYTF
clone size: NA; D gene: NA; J gene: TRBJ2-6; V gene: TRBV5-1; CDR3 DNA: TGCGCCAGCAGCTTGAGATCACAGAACTCTGGGGCCAACGTCCTGACTTTC; CDR3 protein: CASSLRSQNSGANVLTF
clone size: NA; D gene: TRBD1; J gene: TRBJ1-1; V gene: TRBV28; CDR3 DNA: TGTGCCAGCAGTCCGGGACAGAGATACACTGAAGCTTTCTTT; CDR3 protein: CASSPGQRYTEAFF
clone size: NA; D gene: NA; J gene: TRBJ1-1; V gene: TRBV6-6; CDR3 DNA: TGTGCCAGCAGTTACTTGCAGGTCGCCGAAGCTTTCTTT; CDR3 protein: CASSYLQVAEAFF
clone size: NA; D gene: TRBD1; J gene: TRBJ2-3; V gene: TRBV25-1; CDR3 DNA: TGTGCCAGCAGTGGGGGACAGATCACAGATACGCAGTATTTT; CDR3 protein: CASSGGQITDTQYF
clone size: NA; D gene: NA; J gene: TRBJ2-7; V gene: TRBV18; CDR3 DNA: TGTGCCAGCTCACCGGTGACACTAGACTACGAGCAGTACTTC; CDR3 protein: CASSPVTLDYEQYF
clone size: NA; D gene: TRBD1; J gene: TRBJ1-1; V gene: TRBV3-1; CDR3 DNA: TGTGCCAGCAGCCAGAGACAGGGTGGGACTGAAGCTTTCTTT; CDR3 protein: CASSQRQGGTEAFF
clone size: NA; D gene: NA; J gene: TRBJ2-2; V gene: TRBV12-3/TRBV12-4; CDR3 DNA: TGTGCCAGCAGAGCGGTCGGCGGGGAGCTGTTTTTT; CDR3 protein: CASRAVGGELFF
clone size: NA; D gene: NA; J gene: TRBJ1-3; V gene: TRBV7-9; CDR3 DNA: TGTGCCAGCAGCTGGACCGCTCGAAACACCATATATTTT; CDR3 protein: CASSWTARNTIYF
clone size: NA; D gene: NA; J gene: TRBJ2-1; V gene: TRBV20-1; CDR3 DNA: TGCAGTGCCGTTCTACCTAGCTCCTACAATGAGCAGTTCTTC; CDR3 protein: CSAVLPSSYNEQFF
clone size: NA; D gene: NA; J gene: TRBJ1-2; V gene: TRBV3-1; CDR3 DNA: TGTGCCAGCAGCCAAGGGGCGGCTGGCTACACCTTC; CDR3 protein: CASSQGAAGYTF
clone size: NA; D gene: TRBD2; J gene: TRBJ2-7; V gene: TRBV20-1; CDR3 DNA: TGCAGTGCTAGCCCCCGCCCCGGGGGGGAGCAGTACTTC; CDR3 protein: CSASPRPGGEQYF
clone size: once; D gene: NA; J gene: TRBJ1-1; V gene: TRBV28; CDR3 DNA: TGTGCCAGCCCTAGACAAGCAGGGGAAACCATGAACACTGAAGCTTTCTTT; CDR3 protein: CASPRQAGETMNTEAFF
clone size: NA; D gene: NA; J gene: TRBJ2-3; V gene: TRBV5-4; CDR3 DNA: TGTGCCAGCGGGGGGAGGACAGATACGCAGTATTTT; CDR3 protein: CASGGRTDTQYF
clone size: once; D gene: TRBD2; J gene: TRBJ2-5; V gene: TRBV6-5; CDR3 DNA: TGTGCCAGCAGTACGACTAGCGTGCAGACCCAGTACTTC; CDR3 protein: CASSTTSVQTQYF
clone size: NA; D gene: NA; J gene: TRBJ2-2; V gene: TRBV5-1; CDR3 DNA: TGCGCCAGCAGCTTTGTACAGGCGGAACCCGGGGAGCTGTTTTTT; CDR3 protein: CASSFVQAEPGELFF
clone size: NA; D gene: TRBD2; J gene: TRBJ2-7; V gene: TRBV4-1; CDR3 DNA: TGCGCCAGCAGCCCCGGACTAGCGGGAGCCAACGAGCAGTACTTC; CDR3 protein: CASSPGLAGANEQYF
clone size: NA; D gene: NA; J gene: TRBJ2-5; V gene: TRBV7-2; CDR3 DNA: TGTGCCAGCAGCTTAGTCCCCGCGCCCGAGACCCAGTACTTC; CDR3 protein: CASSLVPAPETQYF
clone size: NA; D gene: NA; J gene: TRBJ2-5; V gene: TRBV12-5; CDR3 DNA: TGTGCTAGTGGATCCGGGACTCCCGGGACCCAGTACTTC; CDR3 protein: CASGSGTPGTQYF
clone size: NA; D gene: NA; J gene: TRBJ2-5; V gene: TRBV4-1; CDR3 DNA: TGCGCCAGCAGCTCTTCCCCTACGGAGCATAAGACCCAGTACTTC; CDR3 protein: CASSSSPTEHKTQYF
clone size: once; D gene: NA; J gene: TRBJ1-3; V gene: TRBV30; CDR3 DNA: TGTGCCTGGGGGAGCTCTGGAAACACCATATATTTT; CDR3 protein: CAWGSSGNTIYF
clone size: NA; D gene: TRBD2; J gene: TRBJ2-3; V gene: TRBV24-1; CDR3 DNA: TGTGCCACCAGTGATTTCGCGCGGGAGGGCCGGGATACGCAGTATTTT; CDR3 protein: CATSDFAREGRDTQYF
clone size: NA; D gene: NA; J gene: TRBJ2-1; V gene: TRBV9; CDR3 DNA: TGTGCCAGCAGCCAATCTCCGGGACTTTCCTACAATGAGCAGTTCTTC; CDR3 protein: CASSQSPGLSYNEQFF
clone size: NA; D gene: TRBD2; J gene: TRBJ2-7; V gene: TRBV19; CDR3 DNA: TGTGCCAGTAAAGACAGCGGGAGCTCCTACGAGCAGTACTTC; CDR3 protein: CASKDSGSSYEQYF
clone size: once; D gene: NA; J gene: TRBJ1-1; V gene: TRBV3-1; CDR3 DNA: TGTGCCAGCAGCCAAGACTCGTCGGTAAGGGGGGCTTTCTTT; CDR3 protein: CASSQDSSVRGAFF
clone size: NA; D gene: NA; J gene: TRBJ2-7; V gene: TRBV5-6; CDR3 DNA: TGTGCCAGCAGCTCCACCGGGACATCCTACGAGCAGTACTTC; CDR3 protein: CASSSTGTSYEQYF
clone size: NA; D gene: TRBD2; J gene: TRBJ2-3; V gene: TRBV5-1; CDR3 DNA: TGCGCCAGCAGCTTGGGGACTAGCGGCCGCACAGATACGCAGTATTTT; CDR3 protein: CASSLGTSGRTDTQYF
clone size: NA; D gene: TRBD2; J gene: TRBJ2-3; V gene: TRBV18; CDR3 DNA: TGTGCCAGCTCTGGACTAGCGGGAGACGGCGGCACAGATACGCAGTATTTT; CDR3 protein: CASSGLAGDGGTDTQYF
clone size: NA; D gene: NA; J gene: TRBJ2-2; V gene: TRBV5-1; CDR3 DNA: TGCGCCAGCAGCTTGGGAGACAGGTACACCGGGGAGCTGTTTTTT; CDR3 protein: CASSLGDRYTGELFF
clone size: NA; D gene: NA; J gene: TRBJ1-2; V gene: TRBV29-1; CDR3 DNA: TGCAGCGATGATGACGGTAACTATGGCTACACCTTC; CDR3 protein: CSDDDGNYGYTF
clone size: NA; D gene: NA; J gene: TRBJ2-2; V gene: TRBV27; CDR3 DNA: TGTGCCAGCAGTTTAGTCCTCAACACCGGGGAGCTGTTTTTT; CDR3 protein: CASSLVLNTGELFF
clone size: NA; D gene: NA; J gene: TRBJ2-3; V gene: TRBV20-1; CDR3 DNA: TGCAGTGCTAGCCCTGGGGTAGAGAGTGCAGATACGCAGTATTTT; CDR3 protein: CSASPGVESADTQYF
clone size: NA; D gene: NA; J gene: TRBJ2-2; V gene: TRBV9; CDR3 DNA: TGTGCCAGCAGCGTAGGTATTGACACCGGGGAGCTGTTTTTT; CDR3 protein: CASSVGIDTGELFF
clone size: NA; D gene: TRBD2; J gene: TRBJ2-1; V gene: TRBV30; CDR3 DNA: TGTGCCTGGACCCGAAGGGGCGGGAGGGCCAATGAGCAGTTCTTC; CDR3 protein: CAWTRRGGRANEQFF
clone size: NA; D gene: TRBD1; J gene: TRBJ2-2; V gene: TRBV6-2/TRBV6-3; CDR3 DNA: TGTGCCAGCACCCAGGGGGCCGGGGAGCTGTTTTTT; CDR3 protein: CASTQGAGELFF
clone size: NA; D gene: NA; J gene: TRBJ2-5; V gene: TRBV3-1; CDR3 DNA: TGTGCCAGCGCTGAGTCTCGGACCCAGTACTTC; CDR3 protein: CASAESRTQYF
clone size: few; D gene: TRBD1; J gene: TRBJ2-7; V gene: TRBV19; CDR3 DNA: TGTGCCAGTAGCGGACAGGGAGACTACGAGCAGTACTTC; CDR3 protein: CASSGQGDYEQYF
clone size: NA; D gene: NA; J gene: TRBJ1-2; V gene: TRBV3-1; CDR3 DNA: TGTGCCAGCAGCCCCGACTTTATTGGCTACACCTTC; CDR3 protein: CASSPDFIGYTF
clone size: once; D gene: TRBD1; J gene: TRBJ2-7; V gene: TRBV6-2/TRBV6-3; CDR3 DNA: TGTGCCAGCAGACGCGTGACAGGGCCCTTCCAGCAGTACTTC; CDR3 protein: CASRRVTGPFQQYF
clone size: NA; D gene: TRBD2; J gene: TRBJ2-2; V gene: TRBV2; CDR3 DNA: TGTGCCAGCAGGCAGCGGGGAGACACCGGGGAGCTGTTTTTT; CDR3 protein: CASRQRGDTGELFF
clone size: NA; D gene: NA; J gene: TRBJ2-7; V gene: TRBV28; CDR3 DNA: TGTGCCAGCAGACCAGAGAGCTCCTACGAGCAGTACTTC; CDR3 protein: CASRPESSYEQYF
clone size: NA; D gene: TRBD1; J gene: TRBJ1-2; V gene: TRBV28; CDR3 DNA: TGTGCCAGCAGTCAGATCCGGGACAGCATGATCTATGGCTACACCTTC; CDR3 protein: CASSQIRDSMIYGYTF